The entry below describes one TCR beta chain. This entry belongs to a study of shared clonotypes between healthy human individuals. TCRdb keeps only in-frame clones here, not all; method: immunoSEQ multiplex PCR. In the table there are about 1,500,000 clones, roughly 97% of which are singletons. The sample taken for sequencing was naive CD4+ T cells sorted from blood. The sample's subset: CD45RA+ positively selected. The TCR was taken from a man aged 25 to 45 in good health.

CDR3 in amino acids: CASSTGRSSYNEQFF. Here the CDR3 DNA reads TGCGCCAGCAGCACGGGACGGAGCTCCTACAATGAGCAGTTCTTC. The chain combines TRBV5-1 with TRBJ2-1; perhaps D is TRBD1 or TRBD2 (5 bases each). The CDR3 consists of 15 residues. Germline V CDR1 and CDR2: SGHRS, YFSETQ. V gave up 4 bases and J gave up 0 bases, with 11 bases separating them. The complete variable domain, with remaining parts taken from reference TRBV5-1 and TRBJ2-1, reads KAGVTQTPRYLIKTRGQQVTLSCSPISGHRSVSWYQQTPGQGLQFLFEYFSETQRNKGNFPGRFSGRQFSNSRSEMNVSTLELGDSALYLCASSTGRSSYNEQFFGPGTRLTVL.